This TCR beta chain comes out of a study of regulatory T cells in long-lasting Graves disease. Ten or more counts support this clonotype. Time point denoted: newly diagnosed GD, antithyroid drugs for less than 3 months. From PBMCs, RNA was extracted and then used to make the TCR library. V lost 9 bases, J lost 5 bases, and 20 bases lay in between. Germline values: CDR1 SGHDT, CDR2 YYEEEE. This CDR3 contains 15 residues. Construction of TCR beta libraries relied on iRepertoire HTBI primers and on Arm-PCR targeting CDR3 regions. Source study methods: Identification yielded about 66 TRBV and more than 12 TRBJ segments across samples. TCRdb called the multiplex PCR reads again in MiXCR, with one record for every CDR3 protein. The V and J calls here are based on TCRdb, not the publication. This table has 440,000 or so distinct CDR3 sequences, about 16% appearing once. These data were also reused for a study on T cells in Graves' hyperthyroidism and ophthalmopathy.

The sequencing here drew on peripheral blood mononuclear cells (PBMCs), taken at new diagnosis, from a patient treated with antithyroid drugs. This chain uses TRBV5-6 with TRBJ2-2, with D tentatively TRBD2 (6 bases). The sequence was obtained from a young woman with Graves disease. Here the CDR3 DNA reads TGTGCCACCAAAGCTTGGTGGAGGGGAACCGGGGAGCTGTTTTTT. It is translated as CATKAWWRGTGELFF.